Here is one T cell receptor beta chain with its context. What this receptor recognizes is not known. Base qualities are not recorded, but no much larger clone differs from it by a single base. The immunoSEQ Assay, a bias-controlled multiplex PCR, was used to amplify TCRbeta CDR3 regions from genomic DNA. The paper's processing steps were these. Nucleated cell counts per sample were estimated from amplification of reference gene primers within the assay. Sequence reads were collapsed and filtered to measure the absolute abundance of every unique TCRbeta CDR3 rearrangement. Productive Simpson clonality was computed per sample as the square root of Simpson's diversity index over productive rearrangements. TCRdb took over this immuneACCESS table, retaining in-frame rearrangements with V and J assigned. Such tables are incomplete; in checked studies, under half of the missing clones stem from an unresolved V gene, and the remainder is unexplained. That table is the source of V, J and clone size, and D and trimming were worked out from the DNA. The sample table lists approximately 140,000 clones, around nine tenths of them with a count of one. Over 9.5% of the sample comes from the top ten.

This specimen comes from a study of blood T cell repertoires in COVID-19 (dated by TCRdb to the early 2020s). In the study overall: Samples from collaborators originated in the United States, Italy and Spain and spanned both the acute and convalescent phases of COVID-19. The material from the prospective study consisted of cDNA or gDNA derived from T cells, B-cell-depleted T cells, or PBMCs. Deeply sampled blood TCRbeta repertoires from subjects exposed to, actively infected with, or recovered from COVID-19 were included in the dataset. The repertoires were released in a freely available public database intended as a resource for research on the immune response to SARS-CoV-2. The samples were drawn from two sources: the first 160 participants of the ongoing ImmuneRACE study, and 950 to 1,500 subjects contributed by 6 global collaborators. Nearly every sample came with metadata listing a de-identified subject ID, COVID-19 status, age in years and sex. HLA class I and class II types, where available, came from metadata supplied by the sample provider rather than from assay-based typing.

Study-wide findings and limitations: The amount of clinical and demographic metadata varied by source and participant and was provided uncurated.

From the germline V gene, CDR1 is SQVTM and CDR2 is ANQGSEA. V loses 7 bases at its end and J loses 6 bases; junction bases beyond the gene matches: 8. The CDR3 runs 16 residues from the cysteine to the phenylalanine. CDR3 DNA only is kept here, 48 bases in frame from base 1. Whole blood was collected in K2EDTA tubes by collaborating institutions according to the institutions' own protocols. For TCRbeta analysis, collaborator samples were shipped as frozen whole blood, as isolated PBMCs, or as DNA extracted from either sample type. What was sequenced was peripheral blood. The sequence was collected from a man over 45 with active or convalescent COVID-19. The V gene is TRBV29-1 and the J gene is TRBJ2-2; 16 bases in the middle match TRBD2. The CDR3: CSAASGTSGRAGELFF. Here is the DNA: TGCAGCGCCGCATCCGGGACTAGCGGGAGGGCCGGGGAGCTGTTTTTT.